These 3 T cell receptor beta chains share one sample of origin, sequenced in a study of blood T cell repertoires in COVID-19. Sequencing used immunoSEQ multiplex PCR; TCRdb keeps in-frame clones, though not all of them. The table lists 200,000 to 250,000 clones, over 80% of them singletons. Sequenced sample: PBMCs or T cells enriched from blood (not recorded which). These receptors were collected from a woman aged 35 to 49 who had recovered from COVID-19.

The chain employs TRBV7-9 and TRBJ2-2; D gene unclear. This CDR3 region has 18 residues. Trimming removed 5 bases at V and 0 bases at J, with 19 bases between. Germline V gene lookup returns CDR1 SEHNR and CDR2 FQNEAQ (reference sequence). CDR3 amino acids: CASSRLVGSSANTGELFF. DNA of the CDR3: TGTGCCAGCAGCCGCCTAGTCGGGTCCTCCGCGAACACCGGGGAGCTGTTTTTT. The complete variable domain, with remaining parts taken from reference TRBV7-9 and TRBJ2-2, reads DTGVSQNPRHKITKRGQNVTFRCDPISEHNRLYWYRQTLGQGPEFLTYFQNEAQLEKSRLLSDRFSAERPKGSFSTLEIQRTEQGDSAMYLCASSRLVGSSANTGELFFGEGSRLTVL.

There are a few counts of this clone. V is TRBV28 and J is TRBJ2-1; 15 nucleotides line up with TRBD2. V gave up 6 bases and J gave up 6 bases; unmatched junction bases: 9. Per germline, CDR1 MDHEN and CDR2 SYDVKM. There are 17 residues in the CDR3. The DNA for the CDR3 is TGTGCCAGCAGGCGGACTAGCGGGAGGGGTCCTTTCAATGAGCAGTTCTTC. It specifies CASRRTSGRGPFNEQFF.

The CDR3 sequence is CSASDTPGAGQPQHF. CDR3 nucleotides: TGCAGTGCTAGTGATACCCCAGGGGCGGGTCAGCCCCAGCATTTT. The chain combines TRBV20-1 with TRBJ1-5; perhaps TRBD1 as D (6 bases). The germline V gene encodes CDR1 DFQATT and CDR2 SNEGSKA (reference sequence). Trimming left V 3 bases short and J 6 bases short, with 18 bases between. This CDR3 spans 15 amino acids.